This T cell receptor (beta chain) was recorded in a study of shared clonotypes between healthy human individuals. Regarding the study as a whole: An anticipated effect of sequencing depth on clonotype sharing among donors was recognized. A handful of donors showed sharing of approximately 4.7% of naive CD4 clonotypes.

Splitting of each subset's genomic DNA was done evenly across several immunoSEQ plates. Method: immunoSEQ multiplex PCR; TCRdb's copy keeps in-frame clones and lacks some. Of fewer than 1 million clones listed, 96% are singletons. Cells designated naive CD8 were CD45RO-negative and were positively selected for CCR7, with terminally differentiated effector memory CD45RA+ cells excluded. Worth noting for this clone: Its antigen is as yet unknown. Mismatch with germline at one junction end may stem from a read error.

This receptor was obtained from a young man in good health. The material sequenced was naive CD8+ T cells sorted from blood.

The CDR3 DNA sequence: TGTGCCAGCAGCGGAAACAGGGGCGGGGTAGCCGAAAACATTCAGTACTTC. Translating it yields CASSGNRGGVAENIQYF. This chain uses TRBV7-9 with TRBJ2-4, with a tentative D call TRBD1 (7 bases). Germline V gives CDR1 SEHNR, CDR2 FQNEAQ (reference sequence). CDR3 length: 17 amino acids.